This T cell receptor beta chain was captured in a study of blood T cell repertoires in COVID-19. Background on the study: T cells, B-cell-depleted T cells, or PBMCs provided the cDNA or gDNA that served as material.

Repertoires were generated with immunoSEQ multiplex PCR, while TCRdb's copy carries only in-frame clones and drops some. The sample carries about 39,000 clones, 60% to 85% recorded once. The CDR3 is 15 amino acids. With 5 bases clipped from V and 6 bases from J, the junction kept 6 bases outside the gene matches. CDR1 KGHDR and CDR2 SFDVKD come from the germline V gene. The TCR comes from a man in his sixties or seventies with acute or convalescent COVID-19. The chain links TRBV24-1 to TRBJ2-1, with 10 bases fitting TRBD2. The sample was peripheral blood. DNA of the CDR3: TGTGCCACCAGTGTCGGTAGCGGGAGGCCCAATGAGCAGTTCTTC. Translation: CATSVGSGRPNEQFF.